This TCR beta chain was sequenced for a study of blood T cell repertoires in COVID-19. Study context: Whether acute or convalescent, the COVID-19 samples came from the United States, Italy and Spain. T cells, B-cell-depleted T cells, or PBMCs supplied cDNA or gDNA.

V lost 6 bases to trimming and J lost 6 bases; unmatched junction nucleotides: 14. Germline V gene sequence: CDR1 MNHEY, CDR2 SMNVEV (reference sequence). The CDR3 consists of 15 residues. Per the authors' pipeline: Amplification of reference gene primers provided the estimated nucleated cell counts. TCRdb's copy holds only in-frame clones and misses some; the assay was immunoSEQ multiplex PCR. The V and J calls and clone size are taken from that table; D and trimming were inferred from the DNA. The profile covers around 400,000 clones, with roughly 90% appearing a single time and more than 1% taken by the ten largest.

Material: peripheral blood. V and J are TRBV27 and TRBJ2-7; 7 bases agree with TRBD1. This receptor was taken from a man aged 35 to 55 with acute or convalescent COVID-19. CDR3 DNA: TGTGCCAGCAGCACATTAAAGGGTCGACAGGGCGAGCAGTACTTC. Encoded protein: CASSTLKGRQGEQYF.